This T cell receptor (beta chain) was captured by sequencing in a study of blood T cell repertoires in COVID-19. Study-wide background: Spain, Italy and the United States supplied samples that represented acute and convalescent COVID-19.

The assay was immunoSEQ multiplex PCR, and TCRdb's table has in-frame clones only and misses some. There are around 250,000 clones in the sample; approximately 87% occur only once, and around 6.5% lies in the top ten. Germline CDR1 is LNHDA and CDR2 is SQIVND (reference sequence). The junction had 1 base not matched to a gene; V was cut back by 4 bases and J by 0 bases. This CDR3 contains 14 residues. Source material: peripheral blood. The clonotype was recovered from a man between 60 and 75 years old with acute or convalescent COVID-19. The rearrangement links TRBV19 to TRBJ2-7; 9 bases fit TRBD2. CDR3 protein: CASSRLADSYEQYF. The CDR3 DNA reads as TGTGCCAGTAGTAGACTAGCGGACTCCTACGAGCAGTACTTC.